This entry features one TCR beta chain sequence. The data were produced by immunoSEQ multiplex PCR, yet TCRdb's version contains in-frame clones alone and is incomplete. Here the sample spans around 250,000 clones, around 87% being singletons. The data stem from a study of blood T cell repertoires in COVID-19. At the level of the study: Sample material is recorded as cDNA or gDNA derived from T cells, B-cell-depleted T cells, or PBMCs.

This CDR3 comprises 17 residues. V lost 1 base and J lost 2, with 16 bases in between. The germline V gene has CDR1 SGHDT and CDR2 YYEEEE. The origin of this receptor is a woman aged 45-65 years who had recovered from COVID-19. The sample taken for sequencing was PBMCs or T cells enriched from blood (not recorded which). The chain couples TRBV5-6 to TRBJ2-4; D perhaps matches TRBD1 (6 bases). The DNA for the CDR3 is TGTGCCAGCAGCTTGATGGGGGCTCGACCCCCCAAAAACATTCAGTACTTC. Residues: CASSLMGARPPKNIQYF.